This T cell receptor beta chain emerged from a study of T cell responses to AZD1222 COVID-19 vaccine. Clones were read by immunoSEQ multiplex PCR, and TCRdb kept only the in-frame ones, dropping some. The sample includes about 100,000 clones, around 87% of them seen just once. V was shortened by 4 bases and J by 6 bases, with 19 bases between the two germline ends. Germline V gene data show CDR1 as SGHAT and CDR2 as FQNNGV. This CDR3 region has 15 residues. This material consisted of peripheral blood, taken 28 days after the second AZD1222 dose. The TCR was taken from an adult who received the AZD1222 COVID-19 vaccine. The V and J genes are TRBV11-2 and TRBJ2-7; maybe TRBD1 (5 bases). CDR3 bases: TGTGCCAGCAGCTCCCGCCGCGGCAGGGTGGTCGAGCAGTACTTC. This gives the protein CASSSRRGRVVEQYF. The variable domain in full, with the rest retrieved from reference TRBV11-2 and TRBJ2-7, is EAGVAQSPRYKIIEKRQSVAFWCNPISGHATLYWYQQILGQGPKLLIQFQNNGVVDDSQLPKDRFSAERLKGVDSTLKIQPAKLEDSAVYLCASSSRRGRVVEQYFGPGTRLTVT.